These T cell receptor beta chains were read from a single sample in a study of cytomegalovirus exposure and HLA in healthy donors. TCRdb's copy holds only in-frame clones and misses some; the assay was immunoSEQ multiplex PCR. Altogether fewer than 400,000 clones are present, 86% being singletons, with the ten largest covering more than 0.8%. What was sequenced was PBMCs. The receptor source for this set is a woman aged 18-29 years in good health and CMV-seronegative. Each CDR3 is given with its conserved first and last residue. The D gene is left open where the match is weak. Size tells how often a clone was seen (once, few, many) or the class of an expanded clone, and some rows leave it out.

D | J | V | size | CDR3 | DNA
. | TRBJ2-2 | TRBV18 | . | CASSPLVASNTGELFF | TGTGCCAGCTCACCGCTGGTAGCCTCGAACACCGGGGAGCTGTTTTTT
. | TRBJ2-5 | TRBV14 | . | CASRSTTAVEETQYF | TGTGCCAGCAGAAGTACTACTGCCGTAGAAGAGACCCAGTACTTC
TRBD1 | TRBJ1-2 | TRBV4-3 | once | CASSLWTGEVEGYTF | TGCGCCAGCAGCCTTTGGACAGGGGAAGTAGAAGGCTACACCTTC
. | TRBJ1-5 | TRBV4-3 | once | CASSQDKWGRLVYSNQPQHF | TGCGCCAGCAGCCAAGATAAATGGGGGCGGCTCGTTTATAGCAATCAGCCCCAGCATTTT
. | TRBJ2-1 | TRBV5-1 | . | CASSSPSGHSYNEQFF | TGCGCCAGCAGCTCCCCTTCGGGACACTCCTACAATGAGCAGTTCTTC
TRBD1 | TRBJ1-1 | TRBV27 | . | CASSFRGPRKKNTEAFF | TGTGCCAGCAGTTTCAGGGGGCCAAGAAAAAAGAACACTGAAGCTTTCTTT
. | TRBJ1-2 | TRBV18 | . | CASSPSRGNYGYTF | TGTGCCAGCTCACCTTCGCGGGGGAACTATGGCTACACCTTC
. | TRBJ1-1 | TRBV29-1 | . | CSVSGGRVSEAFF | TGCAGCGTTTCGGGGGGAAGGGTCTCTGAAGCTTTCTTT
. | TRBJ1-2 | TRBV4-2 | . | CASSRTRGLYDYGYTF | TGTGCCAGCAGCCGAACGCGGGGGTTATATGACTATGGCTACACCTTC
. | TRBJ2-2 | TRBV6-1 | . | CASREGATGELFF | TGTGCCAGCAGGGAGGGGGCTACCGGGGAGCTGTTTTTT
TRBD2 | TRBJ2-6 | TRBV9 | . | CASAGSAAGGLSGANVLTF | TGTGCCAGCGCCGGCTCGGCAGCGGGAGGCCTTTCTGGGGCCAACGTCCTGACTTTC
. | TRBJ1-4 | TRBV4-2 | . | CASQRGTNEKLFF | TGTGCCAGCCAGAGAGGGACTAATGAAAAACTGTTTTTT
TRBD1 | TRBJ2-5 | TRBV2 | . | CATQGGTGFQETQYF | TGTGCCACCCAGGGAGGGACAGGGTTCCAAGAGACCCAGTACTTC
TRBD1 | TRBJ1-2 | TRBV6-5 | . | CASSYSGGSNYGYTF | TGTGCCAGCAGTTACTCAGGGGGCTCGAACTATGGCTACACCTTC
. | TRBJ1-2 | TRBV6-1 | . | CASSPPGGEGYGYTF | TGTGCCAGCAGTCCCCCGGGCGGGGAAGGTTATGGCTACACCTTC
. | TRBJ2-1 | TRBV9 | . | CASSVAADYNEQFF | TGTGCCAGCAGCGTTGCGGCAGACTACAATGAGCAGTTCTTC
TRBD1 | TRBJ2-7 | TRBV6-5 | . | CASSPTGSQLREQYF | TGTGCCAGCAGCCCGACAGGGTCCCAACTACGCGAGCAGTACTTC
TRBD1 | TRBJ2-7 | TRBV7-2 | . | CASSFPSHRGHPEMYEQYF | TGTGCCAGCAGCTTTCCCTCGCACAGGGGACATCCGGAAATGTACGAGCAGTACTTC
TRBD2 | TRBJ2-6 | TRBV9 | . | CASSVVGLAGGGANVLTF | TGTGCCAGCAGCGTAGTTGGGTTAGCGGGAGGTGGGGCCAACGTCCTGACTTTC
. | TRBJ2-6 | TRBV11-2 | . | CASSSPRSGANVLTF | TGTGCCAGCAGCTCCCCCCGCTCTGGGGCCAACGTCCTGACTTTC
TRBD2 | TRBJ2-5 | TRBV4-2 | . | CASSQGLAGVGETQYF | TGTGCCAGCAGCCAAGGACTAGCGGGAGTTGGGGAGACCCAGTACTTC
. | TRBJ2-5 | TRBV5-1 | . | CASSFDTETQYF | TGCGCCAGCAGCTTCGACACAGAGACCCAGTACTTC
. | TRBJ1-1 | TRBV27 | . | CASSLQGNTEAFF | TGTGCCAGCAGTCTCCAGGGGAACACTGAAGCTTTCTTT
TRBD1 | TRBJ1-4 | TRBV4-2 | . | CASSRGFDRGLFF | TGTGCCAGCAGCCGAGGTTTTGACAGGGGACTGTTTTTT
TRBD1 | TRBJ1-1 | TRBV7-6 | . | CASSSTPPGQGFESFF | TGTGCCAGCAGCTCGACACCACCGGGACAGGGGTTTGAATCTTTCTTT
TRBD1 | TRBJ1-1 | TRBV27 | . | CASSPQGNLEAFF | TGTGCCAGCAGCCCACAGGGGAACTTAGAAGCTTTCTTT
. | TRBJ1-1 | TRBV18 | . | CASSPSLVKGGTEAFF | TGTGCCAGCTCACCAAGTTTGGTCAAAGGGGGCACTGAAGCTTTCTTT
. | TRBJ2-2 | TRBV6-5 | . | CASTTRARNTGELFF | TGTGCCAGCACGACCAGGGCAAGGAACACCGGGGAGCTGTTTTTT
. | TRBJ2-3 | TRBV7-3 | . | CASSLNAGADTQYF | TGTGCCAGCAGCTTAAACGCCGGTGCAGATACGCAGTATTTT
TRBD1 | TRBJ2-2 | TRBV30 | few | CAGALGRTGGVTGELFF | TGTGCCGGAGCACTCGGAAGGACAGGGGGAGTCACCGGGGAGCTGTTTTTT
TRBD2 | TRBJ2-7 | TRBV5-1 | . | CASSLGGSSGRTSYEQYF | TGCGCCAGCAGCTTGGGGGGCTCTAGCGGGAGAACTTCCTACGAGCAGTACTTC